Presented here are 26 T cell receptor beta chains from one specimen sequenced in a study of cytomegalovirus exposure and HLA in healthy donors. A multiplex PCR was run with 60 Vbeta primers and 13 Jbeta primers. The repertoire was sequenced with immunoSEQ multiplex PCR; TCRdb's copy has only in-frame clones and lacks some. The sample has under 200,000 clones, roughly 80% seen once; the top ten hold less than 4.5%. Sequenced sample: PBMCs. The receptors stem from a man aged 30 to 39 in good health and CMV-seropositive.

This clone was counted between two and nine times. The chain combines TRBV7-6 with TRBJ2-2, with a tentative D call TRBD1 (6 bases). The CDR3 length is 15 residues. V dropped 5 bases and J dropped 6 bases, with 16 bases sitting between them. Per the germline V gene, CDR1 is SGHVS and CDR2 is FNYEAQ. CDR3 in amino acids: CASSPTGYGAGELFF. The DNA for the CDR3 is TGTGCCAGCAGCCCCACAGGGTATGGCGCCGGGGAGCTGTTTTTT.

The chain uses TRBV5-1 and TRBJ1-3, with TRBD1 identical over 9 bases. V was clipped by 8 bases and J by 7 bases; unmatched bases: 4. There are 12 residues in the CDR3. Germline V gene data show CDR1 as SGHRS and CDR2 as YFSETQ. CDR3 DNA: TGCGCCAGGTCAGGACAGGGGAACACCATATATTTT. This gives the protein CARSGQGNTIYF.

The V gene is TRBV25-1, the J gene TRBJ2-3; D is perhaps TRBD2 (5 bases). The CDR3 has 15 residues. Trimming removed 3 bases from V and 0 bases from J, with 10 bases in between. CDR1 is MGHDK, CDR2 SYGVNS, per germline. The CDR3 reads CASSEGVYSTDTQYF. CDR3 DNA: TGTGCCAGCAGTGAGGGAGTCTATAGCACAGATACGCAGTATTTT.

This clone came up a few times. V and J are TRBV14 and TRBJ1-5; 12 nucleotides line up with TRBD1. Germline lookup yields CDR1 SGHDN and CDR2 FVKESK. V shed 0 bases and J 6 bases; nucleotides not matched to a gene: 6. The CDR3 consists of 17 residues. The CDR3 spells CASSQEGDRGLGQPQHF. The CDR3 nucleotides read TGTGCCAGCAGCCAAGAGGGGGACAGGGGGCTTGGTCAGCCCCAGCATTTT.

The chain combines TRBV6-5 with TRBJ2-2; 10 nucleotides agree with TRBD1. This CDR3 has 14 amino acids. Germline CDR1 and CDR2: MNHEY and SVGAGI. V was pared by 2 bases and J by 7 bases, with 1 base of the junction left unmatched. The CDR3 DNA reads as TGTGCCAGCAGTTACGGGACAGGGGTCGGGGAGCTGTTTTTT. Translating gives CASSYGTGVGELFF.

The chain joins TRBV6-1 to TRBJ2-3; 11 nucleotides match TRBD2. CDR1 and CDR2 from the germline V gene are MNHNS and SASEGT. The CDR3 extends over 14 amino acids. The J segment lost 1 base and the V segment lost 10 bases, leaving 4 bases of the junction unmatched. CDR3 in amino acids: CATSTSGGTDTQYF. The CDR3 bases are TGTGCCACCTCGACTAGCGGGGGCACAGATACGCAGTATTTT.

V and J are TRBV9 and TRBJ1-2, with 10 bases lining up with TRBD1. CDR1 SGDLS and CDR2 YYNGEE come from the germline V gene. There are 18 residues in the CDR3. After removal of 4 bases from V and 0 bases from J, the junction contained 12 bases not matched to a gene. CDR3 protein: CASSFLPGQGFSNYGYTF. For the CDR3, the DNA is TGTGCCAGCAGCTTCCTACCGGGACAGGGGTTCTCTAACTATGGCTACACCTTC.

The V gene is TRBV6-1, the J gene TRBJ2-2; possible D gene TRBD2, 5 bases. CDR1 and CDR2 (germline): MNHNS, SASEGT. V was trimmed by 4 bases and J by 0 bases, leaving 12 bases between them. This CDR3 region has 16 residues. In DNA, the CDR3 is TGTGCCAGCAGTGTTCTCCGGGAAGCGAACACCGGGGAGCTGTTTTTT. Protein product: CASSVLREANTGELFF.

This sequence joins TRBV28 and TRBJ1-5; 9 nucleotides align to TRBD1. The CDR3 runs to 17 residues. Germline CDR1 is MDHEN and CDR2 is SYDVKM. Trimming cost V 3 bases and J 0 bases; bases outside gene matches: 6. The CDR3 here is CASSFGQGYYSNQPQHF. The CDR3 DNA sequence: TGTGCCAGCAGTTTCGGACAGGGGTACTATAGCAATCAGCCCCAGCATTTT.

The rearrangement joins TRBV7-8 to TRBJ1-1; D uncertain. The CDR3 is 14 amino acids. The germline V gene encodes CDR1 SGHVS and CDR2 FQNEAQ. Trimming pared 1 base from V and 2 bases from J, leaving 8 bases between. The CDR3 loop is CASSLVAGNTEAFF. In DNA form, the CDR3 reads TGTGCCAGCAGCTTAGTCGCGGGTAACACTGAAGCTTTCTTT.

This chain links TRBV28 with TRBJ1-2; 10 bases match TRBD1. Trimming cost V 6 bases and J 5 bases; bases outside gene matches: 9. Germline loops: CDR1 MDHEN, CDR2 SYDVKM. This CDR3 has 15 residues. The CDR3 region has the DNA TGTGCCAGCAGACAAGAGGGACAGGGGCGGTATGGCTACACCTTC. Translated: CASRQEGQGRYGYTF.

The chain has TRBV7-9 and TRBJ2-5; D possibly corresponds to TRBD2 (6 bases). Germline V gene sequence: CDR1 SEHNR, CDR2 FQNEAQ (reference sequence). V was shortened by 1 base and J by 5 bases, with 14 bases between the two germline ends. The CDR3 covers 15 residues. The CDR3 nucleotides read TGTGCCAGCAGCTTAGTCCGGTGGGAGGTGGAGACCCAGTACTTC. It translates to CASSLVRWEVETQYF.

The chain joins TRBV29-1 to TRBJ2-7, with D possibly matching TRBD1 (5 bases). The germline V and J ends were trimmed by 3 bases and 0 bases, with 6 bases remaining between them. Germline V gene sequence: CDR1 SQVTM, CDR2 ANQGSEA. The CDR3 covers 12 residues. The DNA for the CDR3 is TGCAGCGTTGATACAGGCTCCTACGAGCAGTACTTC. Residues: CSVDTGSYEQYF.

J is TRBJ2-7 and V is TRBV5-6, with 9 bases identical to TRBD2. This CDR3 has 14 amino acids. J was trimmed by 5 bases and V by 5 bases; bases with no gene match: 8. Per the germline V gene, CDR1 is SGHDT and CDR2 is YYEEEE. The CDR3 DNA reads as TGTGCCAGCAGTCCTGAGCGGGGGGCAAACGAGCAGTACTTC. It codes for CASSPERGANEQYF.

The rearrangement uses TRBV5-6 and TRBJ2-2; 10 positions match TRBD1. The CDR3 runs to 16 residues. Germline-derived CDR1 and CDR2 are SGHDT and YYEEEE. The V and J ends lost 4 bases and 6 bases, in that order; junction bases with no gene match: 9. In nucleotides, the CDR3 is TGTGCCAGCAGCCTCGGACAGGGGGTAGGCTCCGGGGAGCTGTTTTTT. Its translation: CASSLGQGVGSGELFF. Full variable domain (rest looked up from reference TRBV5-6 and TRBJ2-2): DAGVTQSPTHLIKTRGQQVTLRCSPKSGHDTVSWYQQALGQGPQFIFQYYEEEERQRGNFPDRFSGHQFPNYSSELNVNALLLGDSALYLCASSLGQGVGSGELFFGEGSRLTVL.

The CDR3 sequence is CASSGGDNEQFF. Here the CDR3 DNA reads TGTGCCAGCAGTGGGGGAGACAATGAGCAGTTCTTC. The V call is TRBV6-1, the J call TRBJ2-1; possible D gene TRBD2, 5 bases. CDR1 is MNHNS and CDR2 is SASEGT in the germline V gene. V lost 4 bases and J 5 bases, leaving 6 bases between the germline ends. CDR3 length: 12 residues.

As for this clone: Other DNA sequences in this specimen translate into the identical CDR3. The chain links TRBV28 to TRBJ1-5; the match to TRBD1 covers 9 bases. J was trimmed by 0 bases and V by 5 bases; bases with no gene match: 8. Germline CDR1 and CDR2: MDHEN and SYDVKM. The CDR3 spans 17 residues. The CDR3 DNA sequence: TGTGCCAGCAGTCTAAGGACAGGGGCCTTTAGCAATCAGCCCCAGCATTTT. Its translation is CASSLRTGAFSNQPQHF.

The rearrangement uses TRBV2 and TRBJ2-5, with D maybe TRBD2 (5 bases). From germline, CDR1 is SNHLY and CDR2 FYNNEI. CDR3 size: 12 residues. Trimming took off 4 bases at V and 5 bases at J, with 8 bases between the two ends. The CDR3 region has the DNA TGTGCCAGCAGTGTTTCGGGGGAGACCCAGTACTTC. Translation: CASSVSGETQYF.

This rearrangement joins TRBV7-9 to TRBJ2-7; 8 nucleotides align to TRBD1. The CDR3 consists of 14 residues. V lost 5 bases and J lost 4; bases outside the gene matches: 7. Germline CDR1 reads SEHNR; CDR2 reads FQNEAQ (reference sequence). In nucleotides, the CDR3 is TGTGCCAGCAGCGGACGGACAGGGAGATACGAGCAGTACTTC. Protein product: CASSGRTGRYEQYF.

CDR3: CASSFGQGPQETQYF. DNA for the CDR3: TGTGCCAGCAGCTTCGGGCAGGGGCCCCAAGAGACCCAGTACTTC. This rearrangement joins TRBV7-2 to TRBJ2-5; the D gene is possibly TRBD1 (6 bases). Trimming shortened V by 3 bases and J by 1 base, and 12 bases separated the two germline ends. Germline V gene sequence: CDR1 SGHTA, CDR2 FQGNSA. The CDR3 runs 15 residues.

This chain uses TRBV7-3 with TRBJ2-7; TRBD1 aligns across 8 bases. This CDR3 region has 16 residues. V shed 2 bases and J 0 bases; nucleotides not matched to a gene: 6. From germline, CDR1 is SGHTA and CDR2 FQGTGA. The CDR3 coding sequence is TGTGCCAGCAGCTTACAGGGACAGGTTAGCTCCTACGAGCAGTACTTC. It is translated as CASSLQGQVSSYEQYF.

V usage is TRBV18 and J usage is TRBJ2-7; D unclear. The CDR3 spans 13 residues. CDR1 and CDR2 (germline): KGHSH, LQKENI. With 3 bases removed from V and 1 base from J, the gap between germline ends came to 7 bases. The CDR3 DNA reads as TGTGCCAGCTCACCTCAGAATTCCTACGAGCAGTACTTC. Translation gives CASSPQNSYEQYF.

This clone was recorded only once. This chain uses TRBV6-4 with TRBJ1-5; 8 nucleotides match TRBD1. The V segment lost 7 bases and the J segment 4 bases; nucleotides outside the gene matches: 12. This CDR3 comprises 16 residues. Per germline, CDR1 MRHNA and CDR2 SNTAGT. CDR3 DNA sequence: TGTGCCAGCAACCCGAGGACAGGGAATATAAATCAGCCCCAGCATTTT. Translating gives CASNPRTGNINQPQHF.

This clone was seen a few times. At the DNA level, this CDR3 is encoded by other sequences in the same sample as well. The gene calls are TRBV28 and TRBJ2-7; D remains unclear. Germline V gives CDR1 MDHEN, CDR2 SYDVKM. V lost 5 bases and J 3 bases, leaving 8 bases between the germline ends. CDR3 length equals 12 residues. CDR3 protein: CASSPPGYEQYF. In DNA, the CDR3 is TGTGCCAGCAGTCCCCCAGGCTACGAGCAGTACTTC.

This chain joins TRBV7-7 and TRBJ2-5; TRBD2 might be the D (5 bases). Germline V lookup: CDR1 SSHAT, CDR2 FNYEAQ (reference sequence). The CDR3 is 14 residues long. The ends were cut back, 1 base at V and 4 bases at J, with 10 bases in the middle. CDR3 sequence reads: CASSLVPGRETQYF. CDR3 bases: TGTGCCAGCAGCTTAGTTCCGGGAAGAGAGACCCAGTACTTC.

The CDR3 sequence is CSPFVTEAFF. The CDR3 bases are TGCAGCCCTTTTGTCACTGAAGCTTTCTTT. The chain combines TRBV20-1 with TRBJ1-1; unclear D gene. Germline V gives CDR1 DFQATT, CDR2 SNEGSKA (reference sequence). The CDR3 length is 10 residues.